This TCR beta chain was captured by sequencing in a study of cytomegalovirus exposure and HLA in healthy donors. On the study more broadly: When 398 donors were genotyped, roughly 82% of them were found to fall in the Caucasian-associated ancestry cluster. The study's findings and limits: TCR beta chains associated with HLA were, in a later analysis, more clonally expanded than equally common others. TCR beta chains numbering approximately 150 were designated cytomegalovirus-associated.

Comment on this clone: The antigen is not known.

Germline V gene data show CDR1 as MNHNS and CDR2 as SASEGT. The CDR3 runs to 15 residues. V lost 4 bases and J lost 3, with 16 bases in between. Both 60 Vbeta primers and 13 Jbeta primers went into the PCR. Sequenced by immunoSEQ multiplex PCR; TCRdb stores in-frame clones only, minus some. The sample includes 55,000 to 75,000 clones, about 74% seen only once; the top ten take roughly 11%. The chain uses TRBV6-1 and TRBJ2-7; D perhaps matches TRBD2 (5 bases). This TCR was sampled from a human donor in good health. Sequenced: PBMCs. In DNA, the CDR3 is TGTGCCAGCAGTGGAGGTCGGGATCCTATCTACGAGCAGTACTTC. Translated, it gives CASSGGRDPIYEQYF.